Below, 22 T cell receptor beta chains from the same sample are listed, as sequenced in a study of T cell clonality in common variable immunodeficiency. The protocol was immunoSEQ multiplex PCR, while the TCRdb copy is restricted to in-frame clones and leaves out a portion. The sample holds 50,000 or so clones, and no clone turns up only once. The sequencing sample was made of peripheral blood mononuclear cells. These receptors originate from a person aged 18 to 75 in good health.

This clone was recorded many times. The read falls 3 residues short of the CDR3 end, and the missing part is taken from the germline J gene. The genes are TRBV5-8 and TRBJ2-3; D unresolved. This CDR3 has 15 residues. Trimming took off 4 bases at V and 0 bases at J, with 12 bases between the two ends. CDR1 is SGHTS, CDR2 YDEGEE, per germline. The chain's CDR3 is CASSHHRTSTDTQYF. The CDR3 DNA, read in part, is TGTGCCAGCAGCCACCACAGAACTAGCACAGATACG.

This clone was recorded at least ten times. The read finishes 3 residues shy of the CDR3 end, and the germline J gene is used to complete it. The gene calls are TRBV7-2 and TRBJ1-2; 8 bases are a match to TRBD1. This CDR3 is 14 amino acids long. J was trimmed by 6 bases and V by 4 bases; bases with no gene match: 7. Germline V gene lookup returns CDR1 SGHTA and CDR2 FQGNSA. The CDR3 sequence: CASSWPGTGDGYTF. The DNA read from the CDR3 is TGTGCCAGCAGCTGGCCAGGGACAGGCGATGGC.

This clone was picked up many times. The read gets to within 3 residues of the CDR3 end, and the germline J gene fills in the rest. The chain has TRBV14 and TRBJ2-7; tentative D call: TRBD1 (5 bases). CDR3 length equals 15 residues. V gave up 4 bases and J gave up 0 bases, with 13 bases separating them. Germline CDR1 is SGHDN and CDR2 is FVKESK. The covered CDR3 bases are TGTGCCAGCAGCCTCCTGGGGCAGAGCTCCTACGAG. Protein product: CASSLLGQSSYE. Given in full, the CDR3 is CASSLLGQSSYEQYF. The full variable domain, rest sourced from reference TRBV14 and TRBJ2-7, is EAGVTQFPSHSVIEKGQTVTLRCDPISGHDNLYWYRRVMGKEIKFLLHFVKESKQDESGMPNNRFLAERTGGTYSTLKVQPAELEDSGVYFCASSLLGQSSYEQYFGPGTRLTVT.

This clone occurred many times. The sequenced fragment ends 3 residues before the CDR3 boundary, so the rest is inferred from the germline J gene. The genes are TRBV20-1 and TRBJ2-7; D is possibly TRBD1 (6 bases). This CDR3 is 14 amino acids long. The germline V gene has CDR1 DFQATT and CDR2 SNEGSKA (reference sequence). V was pared by 8 bases and J by 1 base, with 18 bases between. CDR3 DNA (partial): TGCAGTAGACTCGTACAGGGAACTTCCTACGAG. It encodes CSRLVQGTSYE. The entire CDR3 protein is CSRLVQGTSYEQYF.

This clone came up many times. The sequence runs out 3 residues before the end of the CDR3; the remainder is reconstructed from the germline J gene. The chain couples TRBV2 to TRBJ2-2; 7 bases are a match to TRBD1. This CDR3 comprises 15 residues. V lost 7 bases and J lost 8; bases outside the gene matches: 13. Germline CDR1 is SNHLY and CDR2 is FYNNEI. The DNA read from the CDR3 is TGTGCCAGCAATACCGGGACAGACAATGGAGGGGAG. It translates to CASNTGTDNGGE. The whole CDR3 sequence reads CASNTGTDNGGELFF.

This clone appeared many times. The read terminates 3 residues before the CDR3 end, so the remaining end is supplied by the germline J gene. The rearrangement links TRBV13 to TRBJ1-1; 10 bases match TRBD1. Germline CDR1 and CDR2: PRHDT and FYEKMQ (reference sequence). The V and J ends lost 4 bases and 6 bases, in that order; junction bases with no gene match: 8. This CDR3 spans 15 amino acids. CDR3 bases read: TGTGCCAGCAGCTCCGCCGGGACAGGGGCTTCTGAA. It yields the protein CASSSAGTGASE. From start to end, the CDR3 is CASSSAGTGASEAFF.

This clone was picked up a small number of times. With the read ending 3 residues before the CDR3 end, the germline J gene is used to fill in that end. The V and J genes are TRBV20-1 and TRBJ1-2; tentatively, D is TRBD1 (5 bases). In germline, CDR1 is DFQATT, CDR2 SNEGSKA (reference sequence). Trimming left V 1 base short and J 2 bases short, with 8 bases between. This CDR3 region has 13 residues. The DNA read from the CDR3 is TGCAGTGCTAGAGGGGCAGGGAACTATGGC. Amino acids: CSARGAGNYG. The full CDR3 protein reads CSARGAGNYGYTF.

This clone was seen at least ten times. An end of the junction differs from the germline gene, which may be a read error. The read terminates 3 residues ahead of where the CDR3 ends, so the germline J gene completes it. The chain is built from TRBV7-7 and TRBJ2-5; D is ambiguous. CDR1 is SSHAT and CDR2 is FNYEAQ in the germline V gene (reference sequence). The CDR3 is made up of 13 amino acids. The CDR3 is CASSSQFLGTQYF. The sequenced CDR3 bases are TGTGCTAGCAGCTCACAGTTTTTAGGTACC.

This clone was found a few times. The read terminates 3 residues ahead of where the CDR3 ends, so the germline J gene completes it. The chain recombines TRBV19 with TRBJ2-1; no definite D call. V shed 3 bases and J shed 5 bases, with 14 bases lying between them. CDR1 is LNHDA and CDR2 is SQIVND in the germline V gene (reference sequence). CDR3 size: 15 residues. The sequenced part of the CDR3 DNA is TGTGCCAGTAGTATCAGATCTAATCGGGACAATGAG. Protein: CASSIRSNRDNE. From start to end, the CDR3 is CASSIRSNRDNEQFF.

Ten or more counts support this clone. The read stops 3 residues short of the end of the CDR3; the missing end is completed from the germline J gene. V and J are TRBV5-1 and TRBJ2-2; TRBD2 might be the D (5 bases). V shed 0 bases and J shed 1 base, with 7 bases lying between them. The CDR3 loop spans 15 amino acids. Germline V CDR1 and CDR2: SGHRS, YFSETQ. The part of the CDR3 DNA that was read is TGCGCCAGCAGCTTGGTTGCGGGGAACACCGGGGAG. This translates into CASSLVAGNTGE. The full CDR3 is CASSLVAGNTGELFF.

This clone was counted ten times or more. Read coverage stops 3 residues before the CDR3 terminus; the germline J gene supplies the remainder. V and J are TRBV5-1 and TRBJ1-1; 8 bases are a match to TRBD1. CDR1 is SGHRS, CDR2 YFSETQ, per germline. After removal of 4 bases from V and 1 base from J, the junction contained 6 bases not matched to a gene. The CDR3 consists of 15 residues. The sequenced CDR3 bases are TGCGCCAGCAGCAGGGACAGGCGACAGAACACTGAA. Its protein product is CASSRDRRQNTE. The entire CDR3 is CASSRDRRQNTEAFF.

This clone was detected many times. The read falls 3 residues short of the CDR3 end, and the missing part is taken from the germline J gene. The V call is TRBV29-1, the J call TRBJ1-4, with 7 bases aligning to TRBD1. This CDR3 contains 14 residues. Germline V gene data show CDR1 as SQVTM and CDR2 as ANQGSEA. The trim removed 6 bases at V and 6 bases at J, leaving 10 bases unmatched. The CDR3 sequence: CSVEGTASDEKLFF. The covered CDR3 bases are TGCAGCGTAGAGGGGACAGCCTCTGATGAAAAA. The full variable domain, completed using reference TRBV29-1 and TRBJ1-4, is SAVISQKPSRDICQRGTSLTIQCQVDSQVTMMFWYRQQPGQSLTLIATANQGSEATYESGFVIDKFPISRPNLTFSTLTVSNMSPEDSSIYLCSVEGTASDEKLFFGSGTQLSVL.

There are a few counts of this clone. Sequencing ends 3 residues short of the CDR3 end; the germline J gene provides the rest. The chain is built from TRBV7-9 and TRBJ1-2, with 7 bases lining up with TRBD1. The germline CDR1 and CDR2 sequences are SEHNR and FQNEAQ (reference sequence). The CDR3 contains 15 residues. Incomplete CDR3 DNA: TGTGCCAGCAGCCCGAGAGGGACAGAAGACAATGAC. As protein: CASSPRGTEDND. The complete CDR3 protein is CASSPRGTEDNDYTF.

This clone came up many times. The read terminates 3 residues before the CDR3 end, so the remaining end is supplied by the germline J gene. This chain uses TRBV5-1 with TRBJ2-1; possibly TRBD2 for D (6 bases). Deletions cut 2 bases from V and 5 bases from J, with 11 bases between. Germline CDR1 SGHRS, CDR2 YFSETQ. This CDR3 contains 14 residues. The sequenced part of the CDR3 DNA is TGCGCCAGCAGCTTAGCGGGCACTCACAATGAG. Its translation: CASSLAGTHNE. Given in full, the CDR3 is CASSLAGTHNEQFF.

Remarks on this clone: With the read ending 3 residues before the CDR3 end, the germline J gene is used to fill in that end. J is TRBJ1-6 and V is TRBV7-9, with 8 bases that match TRBD1. The ends lost 4 bases at V and 10 bases at J; junction bases unmatched: 3. Germline V gene lookup returns CDR1 SEHNR and CDR2 FQNEAQ (reference sequence). This CDR3 has 13 amino acids. Here the CDR3 reads CASSWDRISPLHF. The CDR3 DNA, read in part, is TGTGCCAGCAGCTGGGACAGGATCTCACCC.

In its sample, this clone was seen many times. The CDR3 protein is CASSQVPDTAVEQYF. The DNA read from the CDR3 is TGCGCCAGCAGCCAAGTACCGGATACCGCGGTCGAG. V and J are TRBV4-1 and TRBJ2-7; D unclear. Coverage ceases 3 residues before the CDR3 finishes, and the germline J gene fills in the end. This CDR3 is built from 15 residues. The V end lost 1 base, the J end lost 6 bases, and 16 bases lay between the germline ends. The germline V gene has CDR1 MGHRA and CDR2 YSYEKL.

This clone was recorded at least ten times. The CDR3 goes on 3 residues after the read ends, and that part is filled in from the germline J gene. The chain joins TRBV7-3 to TRBJ2-1; the match to TRBD1 covers 10 bases. The CDR3 totals 16 residues. Losses at the gene ends were 3 bases for V and 8 bases for J; bases not matched to a gene: 10. The germline CDR1 and CDR2 sequences are SGHTA and FQGTGA. The CDR3 DNA, read in part, is TGTGCCAGCAGCTTCGATGGGACAGGGGACATGGATGAG. It codes for CASSFDGTGDMDE. The CDR3 as a whole reads CASSFDGTGDMDEQFF.

This clone occurred a few times. Read coverage stops 3 residues before the CDR3 terminus; the germline J gene supplies the remainder. The chain recombines TRBV7-2 with TRBJ2-1; 11 bases match TRBD2. The CDR3 spans 14 residues. With V trimmed by 5 bases and J by 6 bases, 3 bases remained unmatched. Germline V CDR1 and CDR2: SGHTA, FQGNSA. Incomplete CDR3 DNA: TGTGCCAGCAGCCAGACTAGCGGGGCCAATGAG. Encoded protein: CASSQTSGANE. The whole CDR3 region reads CASSQTSGANEQFF.

This clone was counted between two and nine times. Read coverage stops 3 residues before the CDR3 terminus; the germline J gene supplies the remainder. J is TRBJ1-5 and V is TRBV19; a possible D gene is TRBD1 (5 bases). Trimming removed 1 base from V and 0 bases from J, with 7 bases in between. The CDR3 runs 15 residues. CDR1 is LNHDA and CDR2 is SQIVND in the germline V gene (reference sequence). The part of the CDR3 DNA that was read is TGTGCCAGTAGTATAGGACAGTATAGCAATCAGCCC. This encodes CASSIGQYSNQP. The CDR3, in full, reads CASSIGQYSNQPQHF. The full variable domain, completed using reference TRBV19 and TRBJ1-5, is DGGITQSPKYLFRKEGQNVTLSCEQNLNHDAMYWYRQDPGQGLRLIYYSQIVNDFQKGDIAEGYSVSREKKESFPLTVTSAQKNPTAFYLCASSIGQYSNQPQHFGDGTRLSIL.

This clone has at least ten counts. The read gets to within 3 residues of the CDR3 end, and the germline J gene fills in the rest. The rearrangement joins TRBV7-9 to TRBJ1-4; possible D gene TRBD1, 5 bases. Germline CDR1 is SEHNR and CDR2 is FQNEAQ (reference sequence). V was cut by 5 bases and J by 3 bases, with 13 bases left in between. The CDR3 totals 15 residues. CDR3 DNA, as far as it was read: TGTGCCAGCAGCGTCTTGGGGGGTGCTAATGAAAAA. It codes for CASSVLGGANEK. The entire CDR3 protein is CASSVLGGANEKLFF.

This clone came up many times. The read is 3 residues too short to cover the CDR3 end, so that end is filled in from the germline J gene. The rearrangement uses TRBV19 and TRBJ2-3, with 11 bases matching TRBD1. The CDR3 spans 16 residues. From germline, CDR1 is LNHDA and CDR2 SQIVND (reference sequence). Trimming removed 3 bases from V and 5 bases from J; junction bases left unmatched: 7. CDR3 sequence reads: CASSIRAGTGGDTQYF. Incomplete CDR3 DNA: TGTGCCAGTAGTATTCGGGCGGGGACAGGGGGAGATACG. Variable domain in full (rest from reference TRBV19 and TRBJ2-3): DGGITQSPKYLFRKEGQNVTLSCEQNLNHDAMYWYRQDPGQGLRLIYYSQIVNDFQKGDIAEGYSVSREKKESFPLTVTSAQKNPTAFYLCASSIRAGTGGDTQYFGPGTRLTVL.

This clone was seen repeatedly, ten times or more. The CDR3 end falls 3 residues outside the read, so it is completed with the germline J gene. The chain carries TRBV5-1 and TRBJ2-7; 11 nucleotides align to TRBD2. CDR1 and CDR2 (germline): SGHRS, YFSETQ. The V segment lost 3 bases and the J segment 3 bases; nucleotides outside the gene matches: 14. CDR3 length: 18 amino acids. The CDR3 loop reads CASSSTSGRHGADYEQYF. The CDR3 DNA, read in part, is TGCGCCAGCAGCTCAACTAGCGGGAGACATGGCGCCGACTACGAG.